At least ten counts were recorded for the clone carrying this T cell receptor (beta chain). The data stem from a study of Graves' ophthalmopathy and Graves' hyperthyroidism. The authors amplified TCR beta CDR3 regions, and they did so from RNA transcripts for repertoire sequencing. HTBI-primed first-round RT-PCR preceded second-round multiplex PCR. TCRdb called the multiplex PCR reads again in MiXCR, with one record for every CDR3 protein. The sample holds over 450,000 distinct CDR3 sequences, approximately 14% seen once. A duration under 3 months, NOSPECS ≥4, CAS ≥3 and moderate-to-severe activity characterized the donors with ophthalmopathy. Other autoimmune disease, uncontrolled infection, pregnancy and lactation led to exclusion. PBMCs had their origin in fresh peripheral blood (over 8.5 ml). Trimming at V came to 6 bases and at J to 2 bases, leaving 13 bases not matched to a gene. The CDR3 is made up of 16 amino acids. Per germline, CDR1 MNHNS and CDR2 SASEGT.

The TCR comes from a woman aged 25-40 years with Graves' ophthalmopathy. Specimen: blood. V is TRBV6-1 and J is TRBJ2-7; 7 bases match TRBD1. Written as DNA, the CDR3 is TGTGCCAGCAGACCAACTCCGGGACAGAGTACCTACGAGCAGTACTTC. Translation gives CASRPTPGQSTYEQYF.